This T cell receptor (delta chain) was retrieved from a study of γδ T cells in repeated Plasmodium falciparum infection. This clone was recorded a few times. This is likely an artifact of a read error, given a far larger clone one base away. This CDR3 is also generated by other DNA sequences in the sample. TCRdb repeated clone calling on the multiplex PCR reads with CATT. The sample comprises 90,000 to 95,000 delta-chain clones, 0.85% to 1% of which are singletons, and approximately 9.6% rests with the top ten. This TCR derives from a pool of human donors (malaria-infected and uninfected, not separated). Sequencing input: gamma-delta T cells from blood.

CDR3 sequence: CAFYLAFPPSFGGYASGIF. The CDR3 DNA is TGTGCCTTCTACCTGGCCTTTCCTCCATCTTTTGGGGGATACGCAAGCGGCATCTTT. V gene assignment gives TRDV3, but the J gene was left uncalled; the tabulated D call, TRDD3, remains unverified against the DNA. The V gene's germline CDR1 is TVYSNPD and CDR2 GDNSRS (reference sequence). There are 19 residues in the CDR3.